This entry lists 5 T cell receptor beta chains sequenced from one sample in a study of preoperative IRX-2 immunotherapy in early breast cancer. The data were produced by immunoSEQ multiplex PCR, yet TCRdb's version contains in-frame clones alone and is incomplete. Here the sample spans more than 35,000 clones, about 72% being singletons. Treatment here: preoperative locoregional IRX-2 cytokine immunotherapy. Sequencing used tumor tissue, obtained after IRX-2 immunotherapy. These receptors were taken from a human donor with breast cancer.

V and J are TRBV11-3 and TRBJ2-7; either TRBD1 or TRBD2 may supply D (7 bases each). The CDR3 is 15 residues long. Germline-derived CDR1 and CDR2 are SGHNT and YENEEA. Trimming stripped 1 base from V and 4 bases from J, with 14 bases between. CDR3 DNA sequence: TGTGCCAGCAGCTTAGTGTCAGGGGGGGAGTACGAGCAGTACTTC. This translates into CASSLVSGGEYEQYF.

The chain is built from TRBV5-1 and TRBJ1-5; D is perhaps TRBD1 (5 bases). This CDR3 region has 15 residues. Germline V lookup: CDR1 SGHRS, CDR2 YFSETQ. V was pared by 0 bases and J by 7 bases, with 14 bases between. The DNA for the CDR3 is TGCGCCAGCAGCTTGGAGGGCAGGGTCGGACAGCCCCAGCATTTT. This encodes CASSLEGRVGQPQHF.

This rearrangement joins TRBV19 to TRBJ2-7; TRBD2 is a possible D gene (6 bases). Per the germline V gene, CDR1 is LNHDA and CDR2 is SQIVND (reference sequence). This CDR3 is 14 amino acids long. V was trimmed by 5 bases and J by 4 bases, leaving 15 bases between them. The CDR3: CASSPAGSGYEQYF. The CDR3 DNA reads TGTGCCAGTAGTCCCGCGGGGTCGGGTTACGAGCAGTACTTC.

The chain is built from TRBV11-3 and TRBJ2-7, with D tentatively TRBD1 (5 bases). Trimming pared 3 bases from V and 2 bases from J, leaving 11 bases between. Per germline, CDR1 SGHNT and CDR2 YENEEA. This CDR3 has 14 amino acids. CDR3 in DNA: TGTGCCAGCAGCTTGGAGCCAGGGCCCTACGAGCAGTACTTC. Translation gives CASSLEPGPYEQYF.

The chain combines TRBV19 with TRBJ1-2, with 9 bases identical to TRBD1. J gave up 4 bases and V 6 bases, and 9 bases lay outside the gene matches. CDR3 size: 15 residues. Germline values: CDR1 LNHDA, CDR2 SQIVND (reference sequence). The CDR3 sequence: CASSLDRGTGYGYTF. The CDR3 DNA is TGTGCCAGTAGCCTCGACAGGGGGACAGGCTATGGCTACACCTTC.